One T cell receptor beta chain is described in this entry. The data belong to a study of blood T cell repertoires in COVID-19. As for the study in general: The samples span acute and convalescent COVID-19 from the United States, Italy and Spain. T cells, B-cell-depleted T cells, or PBMCs supplied cDNA or gDNA.

Trimming took 3 bases from V and 7 from J, leaving 12 bases between them. CDR3 length: 13 amino acids. Germline loops: CDR1 LNHDA, CDR2 SQIVND (reference sequence). Here immunoSEQ multiplex PCR was the method, and the copy in TCRdb shows in-frame clones only, minus some. The data hold about 220,000 clones, with about four fifths observed a single time. Sequencing was carried out using peripheral blood. This TCR was recovered from a woman aged 80 or over with acute or convalescent COVID-19. The V call is TRBV19, the J call TRBJ2-5, with D perhaps matching TRBD2 (5 bases). For the CDR3, the DNA is TGTGCCAGTAGTATTTCCCACCGGGGGACCCAGTACTTC. Its translation is CASSISHRGTQYF.